What follows describes a single T cell receptor beta chain. These data belong to a study of blood T cells in healthy people across ages. Alongside a J-beta primer mix, a sample-barcoded 5' primer served in a second PCR lasting about 7 to 12 cycles. Via MiXCR, TCRdb re-called the 5' RACE reads, giving one row per CDR3 protein. The data show under 750,000 distinct CDR3 sequences, around half seen once. The CDR3 totals 15 residues. The germline CDR1 and CDR2 sequences are LGHNA and YNFKEQ. Deletions cut 2 bases from V and 2 bases from J, with 12 bases between. This receptor was identified in a man older than 75 in good health. The chain couples TRBV4-2 to TRBJ1-2; no reliable D call. The sequencing sample was made of blood. The CDR3 DNA reads TGTGCCAGCAGCCAAAATACGGCGGCCAACTATGGCTACACCTTC. This encodes CASSQNTAANYGYTF.